The 16 T cell receptor beta chains presented below share a single source sample, sequenced in a study of neoadjuvant anti-PD-1 for oral cavity cancer. Libraries were prepared by immunoSEQ multiplex PCR; TCRdb keeps only in-frame clonotypes and omits some of them. The sample carries about 12,000 clones, around three fifths recorded once. Source: tumor tissue, taken before nivolumab (anti-PD-1) treatment. These TCRs come from a person aged 35-79 years with oral cavity squamous cell carcinoma.

This chain uses TRBV11-2 with TRBJ2-7; TRBD2 agrees at 7 bases. The CDR3 spans 15 residues. V lost 7 bases, J lost 6 bases, and 15 bases stayed unmatched. CDR1 is SGHAT and CDR2 is FQNNGV in the germline V gene. The CDR3 region is CASTPLGREDGEQYF. In DNA form, the CDR3 reads TGTGCCAGCACCCCCTTAGGACGGGAGGACGGCGAGCAGTACTTC.

The V gene is TRBV25-1, the J gene TRBJ1-2, with 10 bases lining up with TRBD1. The CDR3 totals 15 residues. J gave up 2 bases and V 2 bases, and 2 bases lay outside the gene matches. Germline CDR1 MGHDK, CDR2 SYGVNS. The CDR3 nucleotides read TGTGCCAGCAGTGAAGGACAGGGGGTGAACTATGGCTACACCTTC. This codes for CASSEGQGVNYGYTF.

The gene calls are TRBV4-2 and TRBJ2-3, with TRBD1 matching 8 bases. Germline CDR1 and CDR2: LGHNA and YNFKEQ. The junction had 7 bases not matched to a gene; V was cut back by 4 bases and J by 1 base. The CDR3 length is 16 residues. CDR3 amino acids: CASSPQGASGTDTQYF. CDR3 nucleotides: TGTGCCAGCAGCCCCCAGGGGGCTAGCGGCACAGATACGCAGTATTTT.

This clone was observed a few times. The rearrangement links TRBV6-5 to TRBJ1-2, with 7 bases that match TRBD1. Looked up from germline, CDR1 is MNHEY and CDR2 is SVGAGI. The J segment lost 4 bases and the V segment lost 0 bases, leaving 5 bases of the junction unmatched. This CDR3 contains 15 residues. Written as DNA, the CDR3 is TGTGCCAGCAGTTACTCGACAGGGCTGGGCTATGGCTACACCTTC. Translation gives CASSYSTGLGYGYTF.

This chain joins TRBV7-2 and TRBJ2-3; 11 bases match TRBD1. This CDR3 is 15 amino acids long. Germline V lookup: CDR1 SGHTA, CDR2 FQGNSA. Unmatched junction bases numbered 5, after V lost 5 bases and J lost 4 bases. The CDR3 loop reads CASSGQGAGPDTQYF. The CDR3 bases are TGTGCCAGCAGCGGACAGGGGGCCGGGCCAGATACGCAGTATTTT.

The chain employs TRBV6-5 and TRBJ2-7; D is perhaps TRBD1 (6 bases). Germline loops: CDR1 MNHEY, CDR2 SVGAGI. The CDR3 is made up of 12 amino acids. V was clipped by 6 bases and J by 7 bases, with 13 bases between them. The CDR3 reads CASRNRVREQYF. CDR3 DNA: TGTGCCAGCAGGAACAGGGTGAGGGAGCAGTACTTC.

This chain connects TRBV15 to TRBJ2-1; D possibly matches TRBD1 or TRBD2 (5 bases each). Germline loops: CDR1 LNHNV, CDR2 YYDKDF (reference sequence). With 1 base removed from V and 6 bases from J, the gap between germline ends came to 10 bases. The CDR3 covers 14 residues. The CDR3 loop is CATSRGGKSNEQFF. Here the CDR3 DNA reads TGTGCCACCAGCAGAGGGGGGAAGAGCAATGAGCAGTTCTTC. The full variable domain, in which reference TRBV15 and TRBJ2-1 provide the parts outside the CDR3, is DAMVIQNPRYQVTQFGKPVTLSCSQTLNHNVMYWYQQKSSQAPKLLFHYYDKDFNNEADTPDNFQSRRPNTSFCFLDIRSPGLGDTAMYLCATSRGGKSNEQFFGPGTRLTVL.

This chain connects TRBV9 to TRBJ2-1; the D gene is possibly TRBD1 (6 bases). V lost 2 bases and J 6 bases, leaving 9 bases between the germline ends. Germline V gene lookup returns CDR1 SGDLS and CDR2 YYNGEE. The CDR3 is 13 residues long. CDR3 in amino acids: CASSVSGVNEQFF. CDR3 coding DNA: TGTGCCAGCAGCGTTTCAGGGGTCAATGAGCAGTTCTTC.

V is TRBV19 and J is TRBJ2-7, with D unresolved. Trimming shortened V by 4 bases and J by 3 bases, and 10 bases separated the two germline ends. This CDR3 region has 13 residues. CDR1 LNHDA and CDR2 SQIVND come from the germline V gene (reference sequence). The CDR3 DNA follows: TGTGCCAGTAGTACAGCAGGATTCTACGAGCAGTACTTC. Residues: CASSTAGFYEQYF.

The V call is TRBV5-1, the J call TRBJ1-3; 8 bases are a match to TRBD1. The V and J ends lost 0 bases and 7 bases, in that order; junction bases with no gene match: 6. Germline V gives CDR1 SGHRS, CDR2 YFSETQ. CDR3 length: 15 amino acids. The CDR3 loop is CASSLAGTGLNTIYF. The CDR3 coding sequence is TGCGCCAGCAGCTTGGCCGGGACAGGTCTTAACACCATATATTTT. The variable domain in full, completed from reference TRBV5-1 and TRBJ1-3, reads KAGVTQTPRYLIKTRGQQVTLSCSPISGHRSVSWYQQTPGQGLQFLFEYFSETQRNKGNFPGRFSGRQFSNSRSEMNVSTLELGDSALYLCASSLAGTGLNTIYFGEGSWLTVV.

The rearrangement uses TRBV9 and TRBJ2-2; D is unresolved. CDR3 size: 16 residues. V dropped 0 bases and J dropped 4 bases, with 13 bases sitting between them. Germline loops: CDR1 SGDLS, CDR2 YYNGEE. This CDR3 is CASSVGPFTGTGELFF. The CDR3 DNA follows: TGTGCCAGCAGCGTAGGCCCTTTCACGGGCACCGGGGAGCTGTTTTTT.

The chain employs TRBV7-6 and TRBJ1-3, with D possibly matching TRBD1 (6 bases). Trimming pared 5 bases from V and 0 bases from J, leaving 26 bases between. The CDR3 is made up of 20 amino acids. Germline-derived CDR1 and CDR2 are SGHVS and FNYEAQ. CDR3 loop: CASSTPPTGTALSSGNTIYF. Here the CDR3 DNA reads TGTGCCAGCAGCACCCCCCCGACAGGAACGGCCTTAAGCTCTGGAAACACCATATATTTT.

The CDR3 nucleotides are TGCGCCAGCAGTGCGGACGCCGGGGCCAACGTCCTGACTTTC. It is translated as CASSADAGANVLTF. The chain recombines TRBV10-1 with TRBJ2-6, with D unresolved. Germline V gene data show CDR1 as WNHNN and CDR2 as SYGVQD (reference sequence). The CDR3 covers 14 residues. V gave up 4 bases and J gave up 4 bases, with 8 bases separating them.

The gene calls are TRBV7-9 and TRBJ2-5; D not certain. CDR3 length: 16 residues. The V end was cut by 0 bases, the J end by 2 bases, with 13 bases between. Germline V gene lookup returns CDR1 SEHNR and CDR2 FQNEAQ (reference sequence). The CDR3 sequence: CASSLAGTMGQETQYF. In DNA, the CDR3 is TGTGCCAGCAGCTTAGCAGGTACTATGGGTCAAGAGACCCAGTACTTC.

The chain links TRBV28 to TRBJ2-5; 7 nucleotides agree with TRBD1. This CDR3 spans 14 amino acids. Germline CDR1 MDHEN, CDR2 SYDVKM. The V segment lost 6 bases and the J segment 3 bases; nucleotides outside the gene matches: 7. DNA of the CDR3: TGTGCCAGCAGAAGACAGGGCAGTAAAGAGACCCAGTACTTC. Protein product: CASRRQGSKETQYF.

This clone has just a few counts. V and J are TRBV11-2 and TRBJ1-1, with D perhaps TRBD1 (5 bases). The CDR3 is 15 residues long. Germline V gives CDR1 SGHAT, CDR2 FQNNGV. The germline V and J ends were trimmed by 2 bases and 0 bases, with 10 bases remaining between them. This CDR3 reads CASSLFGGMNTEAFF. Here the CDR3 DNA reads TGTGCCAGCAGCTTATTTGGGGGGATGAACACTGAAGCTTTCTTT.